These 12 T cell receptor beta chains were sequenced from one sample in a study of blood T cell repertoires in COVID-19. Measured with immunoSEQ multiplex PCR; TCRdb has only the in-frame clones, and not every one. This table holds about 170,000 clones, 85% to 90% found once. The sequencing sample was made of peripheral blood. The receptors here all came from a man aged 50-59 years who had recovered from COVID-19.

The rearrangement joins TRBV24-1 to TRBJ2-5; 7 bases agree with TRBD2. The CDR3 totals 17 residues. Trimming at V came to 9 bases and at J to 2 bases, leaving 17 bases not matched to a gene. The germline V gene encodes CDR1 KGHDR and CDR2 SFDVKD. DNA for the CDR3: TGTGCCACCTCAGTCTTAGCATCTCGGGGAGGGCAAGAGACCCAGTACTTC. Its translation is CATSVLASRGGQETQYF.

The V gene is TRBV7-9, the J gene TRBJ2-1; 8 nucleotides agree with TRBD2. The CDR3 is 16 residues long. Germline assignment: CDR1 SEHNR and CDR2 FQNEAQ (reference sequence). J was trimmed by 9 bases and V by 2 bases; bases with no gene match: 12. The CDR3 DNA reads TGTGCCAGCAGCTTACGAAACAACCGGGAGGGCCGTGAGCAGTTCTTC. This translates into CASSLRNNREGREQFF.

The chain uses TRBV6-5 and TRBJ2-5, with D possibly being TRBD2 (7 bases). Germline V CDR1 and CDR2: MNHEY, SVGAGI. V was shortened by 2 bases and J by 3 bases, with 16 bases between the two germline ends. The CDR3 is 16 residues long. The DNA of the CDR3 is TGTGCCAGCAGTTACGGTGGGGGAGGGGGAGAAGAGACCCAGTACTTC. It codes for CASSYGGGGGEETQYF.

The chain links TRBV13 to TRBJ1-2; 9 bases map to TRBD1. The CDR3 contains 13 residues. Germline lookup yields CDR1 PRHDT and CDR2 FYEKMQ (reference sequence). V lost 7 bases, J lost 8 bases, and 8 bases stayed unmatched. DNA for the CDR3: TGTGCCAGCAACTCGGACAGGGGAAACGGCTACACCTTC. Its translation: CASNSDRGNGYTF.

The J gene is TRBJ1-4, the V gene TRBV5-8; 7 bases line up with TRBD1. Trimming removed 4 bases from V and 6 bases from J; junction bases left unmatched: 9. Germline loops: CDR1 SGHTS, CDR2 YDEGEE. The CDR3 covers 15 residues. The CDR3, as DNA: TGTGCCAGCAGCCCGGGTCCGACAGGGTATGAAAAACTGTTTTTT. Its translation is CASSPGPTGYEKLFF. Complete variable domain (other parts from reference TRBV5-8 and TRBJ1-4): EAGVTQSPTHLIKTRGQQATLRCSPISGHTSVYWYQQALGLGLQFLLWYDEGEERNRGNFPPRFSGRQFPNYSSELNVNALELEDSALYLCASSPGPTGYEKLFFGSGTQLSVL.

The chain combines TRBV9 with TRBJ2-7; maybe TRBD2 (6 bases). Trimming cost V 0 bases and J 0 bases, with 7 bases left between them. Germline V gene data show CDR1 as SGDLS and CDR2 as YYNGEE. This CDR3 has 14 amino acids. CDR3 bases: TGTGCCAGCAGCGTAGCGGGAGCCTCCTACGAGCAGTACTTC. It is translated as CASSVAGASYEQYF.

The V call is TRBV2, the J call TRBJ2-1, with 15 bases aligning to TRBD2. The CDR3 runs 16 residues. From germline, CDR1 is SNHLY and CDR2 FYNNEI. With V trimmed by 11 bases and J by 10 bases, 15 bases remained unmatched. As DNA, the CDR3 is TGTGCCTGTCACATTAGGACTAGCGGGAGGGATAAGGAGCAGTTCTTC. This translates into CACHIRTSGRDKEQFF. Supplemented by reference TRBV2 and TRBJ2-1, the full variable domain reads EPEVTQTPSHQVTQMGQEVILRCVPISNHLYFYWYRQILGQKVEFLVSFYNNEISEKSEIFDDQFSVERPDGSNFTLKIRSTKLEDSAMYFCACHIRTSGRDKEQFFGPGTRLTVL.

This rearrangement joins TRBV7-2 to TRBJ1-3; TRBD1 aligns across 9 bases. The CDR3 contains 15 residues. From germline, CDR1 is SGHTA and CDR2 FQGNSA. The J segment lost 4 bases and the V segment lost 4 bases, leaving 5 bases of the junction unmatched. The CDR3 DNA is TGTGCCAGCAGCTACGGGACAGGGTCGGGAAACACCATATATTTT. It codes for CASSYGTGSGNTIYF.

This chain connects TRBV4-1 to TRBJ2-2, with TRBD1 matching over 9 bases. Germline CDR1 and CDR2: MGHRA and YSYEKL. Trimming removed 5 bases from V and 2 bases from J; junction bases left unmatched: 3. The CDR3 runs 15 residues. This CDR3 is CASSEGQGNTGELFF. DNA of the CDR3: TGCGCCAGCAGCGAGGGACAGGGAAACACCGGGGAGCTGTTTTTT.

The sample holds one count of this clone. The CDR3 protein is CASDSDRLNTGELFF. For the CDR3, the DNA is TGTGCCAGCGATTCAGACAGGTTAAACACCGGGGAGCTGTTTTTT. The chain employs TRBV6-5 and TRBJ2-2; D is possibly TRBD1 (6 bases). V was clipped by 8 bases and J by 2 bases, with 15 bases between them. The CDR3 is 15 amino acids. CDR1 is MNHEY, CDR2 SVGAGI, per germline.

This clone was found a few times. V and J are TRBV7-2 and TRBJ1-2; the D gene is possibly TRBD1 (6 bases). The CDR3 sequence is 14 residues long. The ends were cut back, 5 bases at V and 7 bases at J, with 17 bases in the middle. The germline V gene encodes CDR1 SGHTA and CDR2 FQGNSA. As DNA, the CDR3 is TGTGCCAGCAGCCCACAGGGTTGGGGAAGTGGCTACACCTTC. Its translation is CASSPQGWGSGYTF.

The chain couples TRBV19 to TRBJ2-2; 11 bases fit TRBD2. The CDR3 is made up of 15 amino acids. Germline-derived CDR1 and CDR2 are LNHDA and SQIVND (reference sequence). Trimming cost V 6 bases and J 6 bases; bases outside gene matches: 6. CDR3 amino acids: CASRPGLAASGELFF. In DNA, the CDR3 is TGTGCCAGTAGACCGGGACTAGCGGCGTCCGGGGAGCTGTTTTTT.